This record looks at one T cell receptor (beta chain) sequence and its context. The data originate from a study of blood T cell repertoires in COVID-19. Study-level information: Sources were T cells, B-cell-depleted T cells, or PBMCs; the material itself was cDNA or gDNA.

After removal of 6 bases from V and 0 bases from J, the junction contained 3 bases not matched to a gene. Germline assignment: CDR1 MNHNY and CDR2 SVGAGI (reference sequence). CDR3 size: 16 residues. The study recruited people aged roughly 18 to 95 years across roughly 25 US areas. Profiling relied on immunoSEQ multiplex PCR, and the TCRdb table lists in-frame clones only, not all of them. The data contain about 270,000 clones, around nine tenths of them singletons. The clonotype comes from a woman under 30 who had recovered from COVID-19. This chain links TRBV6-6 with TRBJ2-1; 12 bases align to TRBD2. Sequencing was performed on PBMCs or T cells enriched from blood (not recorded which). In DNA form, the CDR3 reads TGTGCCAGCAGACCGACTAGCGGGAGCTCCTACAATGAGCAGTTCTTC. Translated, it gives CASRPTSGSSYNEQFF.